This T cell receptor beta chain came from a study of T cell repertoires in cytomegalovirus infection. Study in general: Evidence of both CMV infection and a matching HLA type came from public TCR beta signatures.

Turning to this clonotype: Its antigen is not known.

TCRdb re-called the reads through MiXCR, storing one row per CDR3 protein. Of 350,000 to 400,000 distinct CDR3 sequences in the sample, around a third were seen once. The CDR3 covers 12 residues. The germline CDR1 and CDR2 sequences are KGHDR and SFDVKD. V lost 6 bases and J 6 bases, leaving 9 bases between the germline ends. Regarding the study as a whole: Adding up the frequency of public TCR beta families identified people who carried CMV plus the relevant HLA.

This clonotype was obtained from a human donor in good health (CMV status not recorded). Some clones in this sample may be carry-over from other donors' samples. Sequencing used cultured PBMCs, obtained from culture after CMV antigen stimulation. The genes are TRBV24-1 and TRBJ2-3, with no clear D. CDR3 protein: CATSPVGDTQYF. DNA for the CDR3: TGTGCCACCAGTCCGGTGGGGGATACGCAGTATTTT.